This T cell receptor beta chain originates from a study of T-cell reconstitution after alpha-beta-depleted transplantation in children. This CDR3 contains 16 residues. V gave up 0 bases and J gave up 4 bases, with 15 bases separating them. Germline V gene sequence: CDR1 DFQATT, CDR2 SNEGSKA (reference sequence). Regarding this clonotype: Its specificity is not known.

Points from the study as a whole: There were reportedly several hundred expanded graft clones from which alpha-beta T cells came about two months after transplant. The main origin of T-cell counts and diversity one year after transplant was newly produced T cells.

Unique molecular identifiers were incorporated during preparation of the TCRbeta library. TCRdb fed the PCR reads into MiXCR, producing one record per CDR3 protein. This table has approximately 520,000 distinct CDR3 sequences, about an eighth appearing once. Sample: PBMCs, mostly from graft donor cells, taken 180 days after TCRalphabeta/CD19-depleted stem cell transplant. The source of this sequence is a female patient between 2 and 15 years old who had a stem cell transplant for aplastic anemia, so the T cells may come from the graft donor. This chain links TRBV20-1 with TRBJ2-2; D possibly uses TRBD1 or TRBD2 (5 bases each). This CDR3 reads CSARDPGERGTGELFF. CDR3 in DNA: TGCAGTGCTAGAGATCCCGGTGAGAGGGGCACCGGGGAGCTGTTTTTT.